This T cell receptor (beta chain) was documented in a study of blood T cell repertoires in COVID-19. Study details: PBMCs, B-cell-depleted T cells, or T cells were the source of the cDNA or gDNA that made up the material.

Per the authors' pipeline: By means of reference gene primer amplification, nucleated cell counts were estimated. Using immunoSEQ multiplex PCR, the repertoire was profiled, and TCRdb retains in-frame clones only, with some absent. The V and J calls and clone size are taken from that table; D and trimming were inferred from the DNA. The sample lists about 270,000 clones; roughly 93% were seen once. Germline CDR1 and CDR2: MNHEY and SMNVEV (reference sequence). The length of the CDR3 is 19 residues. V lost 4 bases and J lost 5; bases outside the gene matches: 17. Those enrolled, adults aged roughly 18 to 100 years, came from fewer than 25 US areas.

V usage is TRBV27 and J usage is TRBJ2-1; 10 positions match TRBD2. The sequenced sample was PBMCs or T cells enriched from blood (not recorded which). This clonotype was sampled from a woman aged 40 to 49 with acute COVID-19. CDR3 DNA sequence: TGTGCCAGCAGTTCCATCCGGGTGACTAGCGGGCCACCTAACAATGAGCAGTTCTTC. It translates to CASSSIRVTSGPPNNEQFF.